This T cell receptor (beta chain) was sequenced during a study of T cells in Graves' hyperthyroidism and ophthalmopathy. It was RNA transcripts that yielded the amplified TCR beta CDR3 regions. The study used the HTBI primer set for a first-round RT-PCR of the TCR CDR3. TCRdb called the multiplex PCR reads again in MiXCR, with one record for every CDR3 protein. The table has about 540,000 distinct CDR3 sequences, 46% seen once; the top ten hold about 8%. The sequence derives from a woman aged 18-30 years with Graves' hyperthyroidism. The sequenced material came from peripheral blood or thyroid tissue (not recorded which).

For the CDR3, the DNA is TGTGCCAGCAGTGAATCCGGGACAGGGACTCCAGAGACCCAGTACTTC. Translating it yields CASSESGTGTPETQYF. This chain links TRBV25-1 with TRBJ2-5, with 9 bases lining up with TRBD1. The CDR3 covers 16 residues. V lost 1 base to trimming and J lost 4 bases; unmatched junction nucleotides: 7. Germline V gene lookup returns CDR1 MGHDK and CDR2 SYGVNS.